This is a list of T cell receptor beta chains from one sample in a study of blood T cell repertoires in COVID-19. Data came from immunoSEQ multiplex PCR; TCRdb stores just in-frame clones and leaves some out. Counted here are 50,000 or so clones, around 85% occurring once; the ten biggest clones make up roughly 4.3%. Sequencing used peripheral blood. These receptor sequences come from a man aged 35 to 55 with active COVID-19. The CDR3 runs from the conserved cysteine through the conserved F or W. D genes are given only for firm matches. Clone size, where shown, is once, few, many, or a class for clones that have expanded.

J | V | size | D | DNA | CDR3
TRBJ1-4 | TRBV28 | - | - | TGTGCCAGCAGTTCACCCGGGACAGAAAAACTGTTTTTT | CASSSPGTEKLFF
TRBJ2-7 | TRBV5-6 | - | TRBD2 | TGTGCCAGCAGCTTGAGTGAACGGGAGGTCTACGAGCAGTACTTC | CASSLSEREVYEQYF
TRBJ2-7 | TRBV19 | once | - | TGTGCCAGTAGTCCCACCCCGACCTGGAGCGAGCAGTACTTC | CASSPTPTWSEQYF
TRBJ1-1 | TRBV6-6 | - | - | TGTGCCAGCAGTCAACAAGGGGGCACTGAAGCTTTCTTT | CASSQQGGTEAFF
TRBJ1-2 | TRBV3-1/TRBV3-2 | - | - | TGTGCCAGCAGCCAAGGGCAGAACTATGGCTACACCTTC | CASSQGQNYGYTF
TRBJ1-1 | TRBV7-8 | - | TRBD1 | TGTGCCAGCAGCTTCGTGGACAGGTCGAACACTGAAGCTTTCTTT | CASSFVDRSNTEAFF
TRBJ2-2 | TRBV10-1 | - | TRBD2 | TGCGCCAGCGATTTTAGCGGGAGGTCGGGCACCGGGGAGCTGTTTTTT | CASDFSGRSGTGELFF
TRBJ1-6 | TRBV5-6 | - | TRBD1 | TGTGCCAGCAGCCACGGGACAGGGGGGATGGCCCTCCACTTT | CASSHGTGGMALHF
TRBJ2-7 | TRBV19 | - | - | TGTGCCAGTAGTATCTTTGTATTCTACGAGCAGTACTTC | CASSIFVFYEQYF
TRBJ1-5 | TRBV5-1 | - | - | TGCGCCAGCAGCTTGGGAACGGGGAGGCAGCCCCAGCATTTT | CASSLGTGRQPQHF
TRBJ2-1 | TRBV3-1/TRBV3-2 | - | TRBD2 | TGTGCCAGCAGCCACGTGTTACGGAGCGGGAGCTCCTACAATGAGCAGTTCTTC | CASSHVLRSGSSYNEQFF
TRBJ2-3 | TRBV18 | - | - | TGTGCCAGCTCACCACTGGACGGGATCACAGATACGCAGTATTTT | CASSPLDGITDTQYF
TRBJ2-7 | TRBV5-6 | few | TRBD1 | TGTGCCAGCAGCGTGGGACAGGGAATGTACGAGCAGTACTTC | CASSVGQGMYEQYF
TRBJ2-7 | TRBV7-2 | medium-sized | TRBD2 | TGTGCCAGCAGCTTAGGTCCCGTCGGGACTACCACCTCCTACGAGCAGTACTTC | CASSLGPVGTTTSYEQYF
TRBJ2-7 | TRBV11-2 | - | - | TGTGCCAGCAGCCTTCTTTCGGCGCAGGCCCCGACCTACGAGCAGTACTTC | CASSLLSAQAPTYEQYF
TRBJ1-2 | TRBV29-1 | - | - | TGCAGCGTTGAAAACAGGGTTTTCGATGGCTACACCTTC | CSVENRVFDGYTF
TRBJ1-4 | TRBV28 | once | TRBD1 | TGTGCCAGCAGTTTAAGACAGGGCAATGAAAAACTGTTTTTT | CASSLRQGNEKLFF
TRBJ1-1 | TRBV3-1/TRBV3-2 | - | - | TGTGCCAGCAGCCGGGGGGACCCGAACACTGAAGCTTTCTTT | CASSRGDPNTEAFF
TRBJ2-7 | TRBV6-1 | - | TRBD2 | TGTGCCAGCAGTGAATCCCTTAGCGGGTCTAACTACGAGCAGTACTTC | CASSESLSGSNYEQYF
TRBJ2-7 | TRBV10-1 | few | TRBD2 | TGCGCCAGCTCCGAAGGGGTAGCGGGGAGCGAGCAGTACTTC | CASSEGVAGSEQYF
TRBJ2-1 | TRBV5-1 | - | - | TGCGCCAGCAATACCGGGGGTAACAATGAGCAGTTCTTC | CASNTGGNNEQFF
TRBJ2-7 | TRBV7-9 | - | - | TGTGCCAGCAGTGTGATAGGGGCGCGGACCTACGAGCAGTACTTC | CASSVIGARTYEQYF
TRBJ2-5 | TRBV11-2 | - | TRBD2 | TGTGCCAGCAGCCCGGGACTAGCGGGAGTAGAGACCCAGTACTTC | CASSPGLAGVETQYF
TRBJ2-1 | TRBV18 | - | TRBD2 | TGTGCCAGCTGGAGTGGGGGAGGGCCGCTTACTAATGAGCAGTTCTTC | CASWSGGGPLTNEQFF
TRBJ1-5 | TRBV6-1 | - | - | TGTGCCAGCAGTGAAGCGAAAGGTGGCAGGGTCGATCAGCCCCAGCATTTT | CASSEAKGGRVDQPQHF
TRBJ1-2 | TRBV7-8 | - | - | TGTGCCAGCGGAGCTTCGGGGGGGCGCGTCTATGGCTACACCTTC | CASGASGGRVYGYTF
TRBJ2-7 | TRBV19 | - | - | TGTGCCACCCAAGGGGGAGGGTCCTACGAGCAGTACTTC | CATQGGGSYEQYF
TRBJ2-3 | TRBV6-5 | - | - | TGTGCCAGCAACCGACTCCTTTATCTGGCAGATACGCAGTATTTT | CASNRLLYLADTQYF
TRBJ2-2 | TRBV6-6 | - | - | TGTGCCAGCAGCCGCCGGTCTGCCAACACCGGGGAGCTGTTTTTT | CASSRRSANTGELFF
TRBJ2-7 | TRBV30 | - | TRBD2 | TGTGCCTGGAGAACCGGGACTAGCGGGGTTTCCTACGAGCAGTACTTC | CAWRTGTSGVSYEQYF
TRBJ1-2 | TRBV20-1 | - | - | TGCAGTGCTAGAGCTTACTACACCTTC | CSARAYYTF
TRBJ1-1 | TRBV3-1/TRBV3-2 | - | TRBD1 | TGTGCCAGCAGCCACCAGGACAGGGGGAACACTGAAGCTTTCTTT | CASSHQDRGNTEAFF
TRBJ2-7 | TRBV10-3 | - | TRBD1 | TGTGCCACGACAGGGGGAAACTACGAGCAGTACTTC | CATTGGNYEQYF
TRBJ2-7 | TRBV3-1/TRBV3-2 | - | - | TGTGCCAGCAGCCAAGAACCCCGGGAGTCGAGGGAGCAGTACTTC | CASSQEPRESREQYF